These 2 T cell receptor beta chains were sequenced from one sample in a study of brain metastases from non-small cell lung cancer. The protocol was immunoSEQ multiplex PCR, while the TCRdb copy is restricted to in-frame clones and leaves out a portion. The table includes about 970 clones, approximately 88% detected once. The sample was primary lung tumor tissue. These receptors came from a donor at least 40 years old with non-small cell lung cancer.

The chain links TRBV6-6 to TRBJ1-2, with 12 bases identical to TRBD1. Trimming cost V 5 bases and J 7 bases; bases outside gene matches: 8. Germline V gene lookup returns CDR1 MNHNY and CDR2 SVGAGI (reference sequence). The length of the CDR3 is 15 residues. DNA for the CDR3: TGTGCCAGCAGTCCTAAAAGGGACAGGGGGCTTGGCTACACCTTC. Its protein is CASSPKRDRGLGYTF.

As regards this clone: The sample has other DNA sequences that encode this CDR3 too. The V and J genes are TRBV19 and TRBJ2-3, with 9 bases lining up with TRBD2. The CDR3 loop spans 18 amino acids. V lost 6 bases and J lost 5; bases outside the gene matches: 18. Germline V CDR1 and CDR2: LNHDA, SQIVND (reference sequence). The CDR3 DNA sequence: TGTGCCAGTAGGAGTAGCGGGGGCCTGAGTGGGAGGAGAGATACGCAGTATTTT. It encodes CASRSSGGLSGRRDTQYF.